This TCR beta chain is from a study of shared clonotypes between healthy human individuals (dated by TCRdb to about 2020). A note on the overall study: The cohort included a few men and two women between 18 and 49 years of age. For each donor, three plates each were used for CD4 naive and CD4 memory, two plates were used for CD8 naive, and one plate was used for CD8 memory. The study deeply sequenced blood TCR repertoires of several healthy adults to estimate repertoire size and the extent of clonotype sharing between individuals. Different laboratories and diverse techniques were used to prepare libraries and sequence TCR repertoires, to increase sequencing depth and limit assay-specific biases. Each donor's leukapheresis produced roughly between roughly 0.85 and 10 billion PBMCs. Points the paper makes about the study in general: When a handful of donors were compared, the shared fraction of clonotypes was about 5% for naive CD4, approximately 3.3% for naive CD8, 2.3% for memory CD4, and under 0.5% for memory CD8. Even with the large sequencing depth, rarefaction of the sorted-subset datasets indicated that sequencing was incomplete. Larger estimated clonotype richness was generally found for naive subsets than for memory subsets. Pairwise subsampling led to the expectation that sequencing depth would affect the degree of clonotype sharing among donors. Sampling was restricted to blood, and TCR repertoires in tissues likely differ from the TCR repertoires found in blood. Compared with non-shared clonotypes, clonotypes shared by all four sorted-subset donors had higher generation probabilities. The genetic and exposure-history diversity represented was limited by the small number of donors.

Trimming takes 3 bases from V and 0 bases from J, and the germline ends sit 12 bases apart. The germline V gene specifies MDHEN as CDR1 and SYDVKM as CDR2. Measured from the cysteine to the phenylalanine, the CDR3 is 15 residues long. Only the CDR3 DNA stays, 45 bases, in frame from base 1. A remark on this clone: No antigen is known for it. Base qualities are not provided; no much larger clone lies one nucleotide away.

CD8 naive samples consisted of CD45RO-negative cells that were positively selected for CCR7, yielding a CD45RA+CCR7+ population without TemRA cells. Donors were healthy HIV-negative adults with no recently reported acute infections or vaccinations. Only Caucasian adults living in Nashville, Tennessee, USA were represented among the donors. Blood was collected by leukapheresis, and PBMCs were isolated by Ficoll-Histopaque density gradient centrifugation and then cryopreserved in liquid nitrogen vapor phase. Analytical flow cytometry was used to check the purity and quantity of every magnetically sorted T cell population. Genomic DNA was isolated from each sorted fraction and quantified by UV absorbance on a Nanodrop 2000c. Using the deep immunoSEQ assay, TCR CDR3 regions were amplified from genomic DNA by multiplex PCR. Genomic DNA extracted from each cell subset was distributed evenly over all wells of several immunoSEQ 96-well plates, and each plate served as one replicate. For sorted subsets, each replicate PCR was loaded with about 0.2 ug genomic DNA, equivalent to 25,000 to 30,000 T cell genomes. The purified libraries were quantified using a Qubit 3.0 fluorometer, sized with a Bioanalyzer 2100, and then quantified again using the KAPA Library Quantification kit. Every immunoSEQ 96-well plate was sequenced on a separate single-read 150-cycle Illumina NextSeq 550 flow cell. From the authors' description of their analysis: Because the immunoSEQ output held only junctional sequences and lacked quality scores, the filtering could not match the filtering applied to full-length reads. Sequences were annotated with PyIR, a Python wrapper for IgBLAST v1.9, and V/J genes and CDR3 were assigned using IMGT germline references. Reads were filtered out if the reads had weak V/J assignments (E-value above 1e-6), no CDR3, stop codons, out-of-frame junctions, or ambiguous translated residues. V3J clonotypes were defined as sequences sharing the same inferred V gene, J gene, and CDR3 amino acid sequence. Percentage overlap between repertoires was computed as shared unique clonotypes divided by the size of the smaller repertoire. Three approaches were used to assess repertoire richness: RTK rarefaction, the Chao1 estimator, and Recon v2.1 estimates of unobserved clonotypes. OLGA was used to compute generation probabilities for all TCRbeta clonotypes that the gDNA method yielded from a few donors. TCRdb limited this immuneACCESS table to in-frame rearrangements with V and J called. A share of clones is missing; checked studies link under half to unresolved V genes, and the rest is unexplained. V and J calls and clone size are as listed in that table; D and trimming were resolved from the DNA. This sample is represented by 2 million to 2.5 million clones; 93% of them were singletons. The ten biggest clones cover more than 1.5% of the sample.

The clonotype was recovered from a young man in good health. Some clones in this sample may be carry-over from other donors' samples. The sequenced material came from naive CD8+ T cells from PBMCs. The label giving this sample's cell subset or site can be read as: CD45RA+CCR7+. The sequence joins TRBV28 to TRBJ2-7; TRBD1 is a weak D gene call, 6 bases matching. In nucleotide form, the sequence is TGTGCCAGCAGTTTCCCGCCAGGGGCCTCCTACGAGCAGTACTTC. The resulting protein is CASSFPPGASYEQYF.